The sequence of this TCR beta chain was determined in a study of CD8+CD57+ T cells in acquired aplastic anemia. Individuals selected for sequencing had exhibited CD8+CD57+ cell expansion on flow cytometry. The germline V gene encodes CDR1 ENHRY and CDR2 SYGVKD. CDR3 length: 14 amino acids. With regard to this clonotype: At one end the junction does not follow the germline gene, possibly because of a read error.

Profiling of TCR beta VDJ combinations and CDR3 sequences used genomic DNA as template. TCRdb re-analysed the reads in MiXCR, keeping a single row per CDR3 protein. The sample shows some 160,000 distinct CDR3 sequences, under 55% of them seen only once. This clonotype was obtained from a human donor with aplastic anemia. Source material: sorted CD4+, CD8+, or CD8+CD57+ T cells (not recorded which) from PBMCs. V and J are TRBV10-3 and TRBJ1-6; D remains ambiguous. CDR3 nucleotide sequence: TGTGCCAGCAGTTACTACCCCGAGGAGTCACCCCTCCACTTT. It is translated as CASSYYPEESPLHF.